These 15 T cell receptor beta chains were sequenced from one sample in a study of patients and donors after allogeneic stem cell transplantation. TCRdb reprocessed the RT-PCR reads with MiXCR, giving one entry per CDR3 protein. The data contain roughly 200,000 distinct CDR3 sequences, roughly two fifths of them singletons. Sequencing was done on a sample of blood, either unsorted or a sorted T cell fraction (not recorded which). The source is a human donor who was either an allogeneic HSCT recipient or a stem cell or donor lymphocyte infusion donor (not recorded which). It is not recorded whose cells these are; they may come from a transplant donor.

The J gene is TRBJ1-3, the V gene TRBV7-9; no definite D call. Deletions cut 3 bases from V and 0 bases from J, with 6 bases between. Germline V lookup: CDR1 SEHNR, CDR2 FQNEAQ (reference sequence). CDR3 size: 14 residues. The CDR3 coding sequence is TGTGCCAGCAGCTTTGCGTACTCTGGAAACACCATATATTTT. It yields the protein CASSFAYSGNTIYF.

The V call is TRBV5-5, the J call TRBJ1-1; possibly TRBD1 for D (5 bases). This CDR3 is built from 14 residues. V lost 0 bases and J 4 bases, leaving 10 bases between the germline ends. The germline V gene has CDR1 SGHKS and CDR2 YYEKEE (reference sequence). The CDR3 DNA follows: TGTGCCAGCAGCTTGGAAGCAGGGTCCACTGAAGCTTTCTTT. The encoded protein is CASSLEAGSTEAFF.

This clonotype came up a few times. The chain joins TRBV6-1 to TRBJ1-2; maybe TRBD1 (5 bases). This CDR3 is 13 amino acids long. The V gene lost 6 bases and the J gene lost 7 bases, with 15 bases spanning the gap. Germline CDR1 MNHNS, CDR2 SASEGT. Here the CDR3 reads CASSVSQGGGYTF. The CDR3 coding sequence is TGTGCCAGCAGCGTCTCGCAGGGTGGTGGCTACACCTTC.

Only a few counts were recorded for this clonotype. This chain connects TRBV29-1 to TRBJ1-5; D remains unclear. Trimming cost V 8 bases and J 0 bases, with 23 bases left between them. The CDR3 is 17 amino acids. CDR1 is SQVTM, CDR2 ANQGSEA, per germline. The CDR3 DNA is TGCAGCCCAAGAACACTAGGTGCCGCTTATAGCAATCAGCCCCAGCATTTT. It encodes CSPRTLGAAYSNQPQHF. The entire variable domain, with the rest obtained from reference TRBV29-1 and TRBJ1-5, is as follows: SAVISQKPSRDICQRGTSLTIQCQVDSQVTMMFWYRQQPGQSLTLIATANQGSEATYESGFVIDKFPISRPNLTFSTLTVSNMSPEDSSIYLCSPRTLGAAYSNQPQHFGDGTRLSIL.

This rearrangement joins TRBV6-6 to TRBJ1-3; a possible D gene is TRBD1 (5 bases). Germline V gives CDR1 MNHNY, CDR2 SVGAGI (reference sequence). V lost 4 bases, J lost 3 bases, and 16 bases lay in between. The CDR3 covers 16 residues. In DNA form, the CDR3 reads TGTGCCAGCAGTTCAACAGGCCCCTCTCGTGGAAACACCATATATTTT. Translating it yields CASSSTGPSRGNTIYF.

This chain links TRBV12-3 or TRBV12-4 with TRBJ2-1, with TRBD2 as a possible D gene (6 bases). The CDR3 covers 17 residues. The ends were cut back, 5 bases at V and 0 bases at J, with 17 bases in the middle. Written as DNA, the CDR3 is TGTGCCAGCAGTGGGGGACTCGGGGGTCGCTCCTACAATGAGCAGTTCTTC. It is translated as CASSGGLGGRSYNEQFF.

V is TRBV9 and J is TRBJ2-5, with 7 bases that match TRBD2. J was trimmed by 1 base and V by 4 bases; bases with no gene match: 10. Germline CDR1 and CDR2: SGDLS and YYNGEE. This CDR3 contains 16 residues. This chain's CDR3 is CASSPRIGLVQETQYF. The CDR3 region has the DNA TGTGCCAGCAGCCCCCGCATCGGACTAGTCCAAGAGACCCAGTACTTC.

This clonotype was picked up a small number of times. The chain combines TRBV5-1 with TRBJ1-3; 9 nucleotides agree with TRBD1. The V gene end was trimmed by 3 bases and the J gene end by 1 base; junction bases not matched to a gene: 5. The CDR3 has 16 residues. In germline, CDR1 is SGHRS, CDR2 YFSETQ. CDR3 residues: CASSWGQGSSGNTIYF. DNA of the CDR3: TGCGCCAGCAGCTGGGGACAGGGCTCATCTGGAAACACCATATATTTT.

This clonotype has just a few counts. The chain couples TRBV5-6 to TRBJ2-5; 7 bases map to TRBD2. Germline CDR1 SGHDT, CDR2 YYEEEE. With V trimmed by 0 bases and J by 1 base, 6 bases remained unmatched. This CDR3 has 16 residues. This CDR3 reads CASSLVSSGIQETQYF. Written as DNA, the CDR3 is TGTGCCAGCAGCTTGGTCTCTAGCGGCATCCAAGAGACCCAGTACTTC.

The chain is built from TRBV2 and TRBJ1-5; D is perhaps TRBD1 (5 bases). Looked up from germline, CDR1 is SNHLY and CDR2 is FYNNEI. Trimming left V 7 bases short and J 5 bases short, with 12 bases between. CDR3 length: 13 amino acids. CDR3 amino acids: CASTGEDHQPQHF. The CDR3 DNA reads as TGTGCCAGCACGGGGGAAGACCATCAGCCCCAGCATTTT.

This clonotype was found a few times. The gene calls are TRBV7-2 and TRBJ1-5; possible D gene TRBD1, 5 bases. Germline CDR1 and CDR2: SGHTA and FQGNSA. The CDR3 extends over 15 amino acids. The V and J ends lost 0 bases and 3 bases respectively, with 9 bases between them. The CDR3 loop reads CASSLARGHNQPQHF. CDR3 nucleotides: TGTGCCAGCAGCTTAGCGAGGGGTCACAATCAGCCCCAGCATTTT. The full variable domain, in which reference TRBV7-2 and TRBJ1-5 provide the parts outside the CDR3, is GAGVSQSPSNKVTEKGKDVELRCDPISGHTALYWYRQSLGQGLEFLIYFQGNSAPDKSGLPSDRFSAERTGGSVSTLTIQRTQQEDSAVYLCASSLARGHNQPQHFGDGTRLSIL.

The chain recombines TRBV12-3 or TRBV12-4 with TRBJ1-2; D is perhaps TRBD1 (5 bases). CDR3 length equals 14 residues. Trimming left V 3 bases short and J 3 bases short, with 11 bases between. DNA of the CDR3: TGTGCCAGCAGTTTTCCGGGGCGGGACTATGGCTACACCTTC. This sequence encodes CASSFPGRDYGYTF.

The chain combines TRBV4-3 with TRBJ2-2, with 8 bases matching TRBD1. Germline values: CDR1 LGHNA, CDR2 YSLEER. This CDR3 region has 15 residues. Losses at the gene ends were 6 bases for V and 4 bases for J; bases not matched to a gene: 7. In DNA, the CDR3 is TGCGCCAGCAGTCCTCGGCAGGGGGCCACCGGGGAGCTGTTTTTT. It yields the protein CASSPRQGATGELFF.

The gene calls are TRBV12-3 or TRBV12-4 and TRBJ1-5; a weak D match, TRBD1 (6 bases). The V end lost 9 bases, the J end lost 6 bases, and 9 bases lay between the germline ends. The CDR3 contains 11 residues. CDR3 in DNA: TGTGCCAGTGGACAGTCTCAGCCCCAGCATTTT. Encoded protein: CASGQSQPQHF.

This clonotype was counted between two and nine times. The rearrangement joins TRBV20-1 to TRBJ1-4, with 7 nucleotides matching TRBD1. J was trimmed by 3 bases and V by 5 bases; bases with no gene match: 3. This CDR3 spans 13 amino acids. Per the germline V gene, CDR1 is DFQATT and CDR2 is SNEGSKA (reference sequence). The CDR3 nucleotides are TGCAGTGCTCAACAGGGGTCTAATGAAAAACTGTTTTTT. It specifies CSAQQGSNEKLFF.